A selection of T cell receptor beta chains follows, all from one sample in a study of blood T cell repertoires in COVID-19. Repertoires were generated with immunoSEQ multiplex PCR, while TCRdb's copy carries only in-frame clones and drops some. The sample consists of roughly 150,000 clones, about 80% of them appearing once. Sequenced sample: PBMCs or T cells enriched from blood (not recorded which). The receptors originated from a woman between 45 and 60 years old who had recovered from COVID-19. CDR3s include the opening cysteine and the closing phenylalanine or tryptophan. D genes are given only for firm matches. Not every row has a clone size; where given, it reads once, few, many or a size class.

V: TRBV5-1
size: -
D: -
J: TRBJ1-1
DNA: TGCGCCAGCAGCTTGGGTGACAGGAACACTGAAGCTTTCTTT
CDR3: CASSLGDRNTEAFF

V: TRBV5-1
size: -
D: -
J: TRBJ2-4
DNA: TGCGCCAGCAGCTTCGGGGGGCGGAAAAACATTCAGTACTTC
CDR3: CASSFGGRKNIQYF

V: TRBV19
size: -
D: -
J: TRBJ1-1
DNA: TGTGCCAGTAGTATAACCCCAGGGTGGGCGATTAACACTGAAGCTTTCTTT
CDR3: CASSITPGWAINTEAFF

V: TRBV2
size: few
D: -
J: TRBJ2-7
DNA: TGTGCCAGCAGACAGGGACCCTCCTACGAGCAGTACTTC
CDR3: CASRQGPSYEQYF

V: TRBV7-2
size: -
D: TRBD1
J: TRBJ1-4
DNA: TGTGCCAGCAGCTTATCGGGACAGCTCTATGAAAAACTGTTTTTT
CDR3: CASSLSGQLYEKLFF

V: TRBV5-1
size: -
D: TRBD1
J: TRBJ2-5
DNA: TGCGCCAGCAGCTGGACGGACAGGACCCAAGAGACCCAGTACTTC
CDR3: CASSWTDRTQETQYF

V: TRBV9
size: once
D: -
J: TRBJ2-2
DNA: TGTGCCAGCAGCGTGGACACCGAACCCGGGGAGCTGTTTTTT
CDR3: CASSVDTEPGELFF

V: TRBV6-2/TRBV6-3
size: once
D: TRBD1
J: TRBJ1-1
DNA: TGTGCCAGCAGTTACTCTCAACAGGGGACGTCTTTCTTT
CDR3: CASSYSQQGTSFF

V: TRBV4-1
size: once
D: -
J: TRBJ1-2
DNA: TGCGCCAGCAGTTCAACCGGGGGGCAGGGGTCTCCTCGGTATGGCTACACCTTC
CDR3: CASSSTGGQGSPRYGYTF

V: TRBV18
size: -
D: -
J: TRBJ2-2
DNA: TGTGCCAGCTCCCCGGGAAGGGCAAACACCGGGGAGCTGTTTTTT
CDR3: CASSPGRANTGELFF

V: TRBV27
size: few
D: TRBD1
J: TRBJ1-2
DNA: TGTGCCAGCAGTGCGCGGACAGGGGGCTATGGCTACACCTTC
CDR3: CASSARTGGYGYTF

V: TRBV18
size: -
D: -
J: TRBJ2-3
DNA: TGTGCCAGCTCACCAACGGACAGTGGCAGCACAGATACGCAGTATTTT
CDR3: CASSPTDSGSTDTQYF

V: TRBV5-1
size: once
D: -
J: TRBJ2-3
DNA: TGCGCCAGCAGCTACGGGGACAATGGGAATACGCAGTATTTT
CDR3: CASSYGDNGNTQYF

V: TRBV9
size: -
D: -
J: TRBJ2-7
DNA: TGTGCCAGCAGCGGACACCCAGGGGAAGGGTTCGAGCAGTACTTC
CDR3: CASSGHPGEGFEQYF

V: TRBV27
size: -
D: -
J: TRBJ1-2
DNA: TGTGCCAGCAGCCCCGGGAACACCTATGGCTACACCTTC
CDR3: CASSPGNTYGYTF